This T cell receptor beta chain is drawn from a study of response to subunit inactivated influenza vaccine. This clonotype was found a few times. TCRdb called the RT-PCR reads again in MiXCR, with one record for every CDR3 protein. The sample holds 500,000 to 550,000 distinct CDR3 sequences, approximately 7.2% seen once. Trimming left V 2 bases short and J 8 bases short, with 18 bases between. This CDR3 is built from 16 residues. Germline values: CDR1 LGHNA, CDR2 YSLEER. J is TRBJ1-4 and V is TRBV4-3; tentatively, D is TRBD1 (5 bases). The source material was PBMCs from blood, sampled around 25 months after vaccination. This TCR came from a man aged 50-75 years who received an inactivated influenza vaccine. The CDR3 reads CASSQSRGGVGEKLFF. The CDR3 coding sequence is TGCGCCAGCAGCCAATCTCGGGGCGGGGTAGGGGAAAAACTGTTTTTT.